This TCR beta chain was documented in a study of naive and memory T cell subsets (dated by TCRdb to the late 2010s). For the wider study: According to the figure summarizing the samples, there were around ten blood donors, 7 tuberculin skin test biopsies and 3 saline control biopsies. PCR2 was typically run as a SYBR Green qPCR and stopped at a set threshold, although low-input samples could use end-point PCR of around 6 cycles instead. General study outcomes and caveats: The RNA-based method was acknowledged as potentially sensitive to TCR transcript changes with T cell activation and differentiation.

This clonotype was observed many times. Its cognate antigen has yet to be identified. No qualities accompany the bases; no much larger clone lies one base away. Using 3' ligation of a UMI-containing oligonucleotide to TCR cDNA, the study laid out a robust and sensitive protocol to amplify, sequence and analyze TCRs. For whole blood analysis, around 2.4 ml of peripheral blood was collected from healthy adult volunteers into Tempus tubes, and RNA was extracted following the manufacturer's instructions. Total RNA was used without cell sorting and was treated with RQ1 DNase before reverse transcription, with a target input of roughly 1 to 1,100 ng. Libraries were prepared from skin biopsies and whole blood so that pipeline robustness could be tested in samples in which T cells form a minority population. CDR1 and CDR2, looked up from the germline V gene, are SNHLY and FYNNEI. From cysteine to phenylalanine, the CDR3 is 15 amino acids long. Here the CDR3 DNA is all that survives: 45 bases in frame from base 1. V is trimmed back by 4 bases and J by 6 bases, and the junction contains 10 bases that no gene match accounts for.

Library method: 5' RACE. The ligated cDNA was amplified by four rounds of PCR, in which nested alpha and beta constant region primers were used together with the SP2 primer. For the blood and skin samples, reverse transcription of TCR RNA was done with SuperScript IV along with alpha and beta constant region primers. T4 RNA ligase 1 was used to ligate an oligonucleotide containing the Illumina SP2 primer and a UMI to the 3' end of the cDNA. The 12-nucleotide UMI was composed of two random hexamers separated by an eight-base spacer, which was included to prevent hairpin formation. From the second PCR onward, TCR alpha and beta chain libraries were processed separately and dual indexed for multiplexing. After pooling, the indexed libraries were analyzed by capillary electrophoresis and sequenced on either an Illumina MiSeq or NextSeq. Libraries were spiked with PhiX DNA at 5-7% so that base diversity was increased and cluster recognition was improved. Per the source publication's procedure: UMIs were extracted from read 2 by Demultiplexor and combined with the TCR sequence from read 1, and reads were split according to sample indices. Decombinator identified V and J genes and V-J junctions, assigning each TCR a five-part identifier including V and J deletions. Collapsinator relied on UMIs to correct both sequencing errors and PCR amplification heterogeneity, producing a UMI-based abundance for each TCR. Identifiers were converted to nucleotide sequence by CDR3Translator and translated to amino acids, and CDR3 regions were extracted on the basis of terminal motifs. After normalization to the amount of input RNA, the error-corrected alpha and beta TCR counts from blood and from skin were compared. TCRdb reran the public reads through fastp at Q25 and MiXCR, keeping productive beta chains. CDR3 protein sequences are deduplicated, and each keeps its most common genes and DNA. The V and J calls were not made by the authors but by TCRdb's processing. The sample yields 45,000 to 55,000 distinct CDR3 sequences; over 3.5% were counted once. The ten biggest clones cover more than 0.75% of the sample.

The chain links TRBV2 with TRBJ2-3, and 7 junctional nucleotides match TRBD2. The TCR sequence derives from a female donor in good health. The CDR3 in this case is CASSAGGRGGDTQYF. The DNA reads TGTGCCAGCAGTGCTGGCGGGAGAGGAGGGGATACGCAGTATTTT.